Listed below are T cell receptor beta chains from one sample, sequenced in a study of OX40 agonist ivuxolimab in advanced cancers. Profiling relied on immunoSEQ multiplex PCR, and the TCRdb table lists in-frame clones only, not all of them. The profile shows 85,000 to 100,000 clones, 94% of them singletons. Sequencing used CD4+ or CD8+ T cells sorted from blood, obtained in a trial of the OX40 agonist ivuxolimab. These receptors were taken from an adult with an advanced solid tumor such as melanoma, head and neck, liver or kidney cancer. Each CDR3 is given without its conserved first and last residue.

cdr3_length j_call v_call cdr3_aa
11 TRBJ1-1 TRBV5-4 ASSLRQEAEAF
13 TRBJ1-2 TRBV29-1 SVLPSGTPNYGYT
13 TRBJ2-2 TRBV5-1 ASSLANPTTGELF
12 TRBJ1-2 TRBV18 ASSPWDREGGYT
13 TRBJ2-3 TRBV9 ASSVGGLITDTQY
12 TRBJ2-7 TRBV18 ASSPSGTAYEQY
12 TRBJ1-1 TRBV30 AWGRGRPNTEAF
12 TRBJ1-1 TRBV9 ASSPVIRDTEAF
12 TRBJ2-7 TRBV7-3 ASSPGAPPDEQY
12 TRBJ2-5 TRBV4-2 ASSRTDRGETQY
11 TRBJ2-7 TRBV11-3 ASSLRSDYEQY
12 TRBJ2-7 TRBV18 ASSPPASTYEQY
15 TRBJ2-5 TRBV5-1 ASSLGSSGGAEETQY
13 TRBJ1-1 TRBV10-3 AISGPGTGLTEAF
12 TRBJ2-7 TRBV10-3 ATSQGAAAYEQY
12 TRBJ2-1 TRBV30 AWSVPERGHEQF
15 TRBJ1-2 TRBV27 ASSAWTGRSTNYGYT
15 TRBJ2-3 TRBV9 ASSVGPGRLSTDTQY
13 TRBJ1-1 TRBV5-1 ASMDQGAPNTEAF
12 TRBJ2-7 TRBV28 ASSFQGREYEQY
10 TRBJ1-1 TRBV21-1 ASSKANTEAF
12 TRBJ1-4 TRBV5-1 ASSLRTGSEKLF
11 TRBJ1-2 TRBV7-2 ASSSQGRYGYT
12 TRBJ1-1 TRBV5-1 ASRTGGVEWEAF
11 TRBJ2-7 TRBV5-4 ASHIDRGGEQY
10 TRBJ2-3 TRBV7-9 ASSSRWDTQY
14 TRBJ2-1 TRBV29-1 SVPGTSGSGYNEQF
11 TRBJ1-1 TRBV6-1 ASSWWEYTEAF
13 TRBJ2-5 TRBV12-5 ASGLGAGQQETQY
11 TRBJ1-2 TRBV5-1 ASSLGDRAGYT
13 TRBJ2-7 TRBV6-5 ASRLGASGRYEQY
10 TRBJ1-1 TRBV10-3 ATRTAGTEAF
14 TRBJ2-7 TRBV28 ASSRFRGGSSYEQY
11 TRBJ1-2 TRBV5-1 ASSYGEGYGYT
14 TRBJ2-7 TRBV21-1 ASSKDALAGGYEQY
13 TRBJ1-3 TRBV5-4 ASSLDQGSGNTIY
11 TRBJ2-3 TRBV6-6 ASSTPSTDTQY
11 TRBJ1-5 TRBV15 ATSRGGFQPQH
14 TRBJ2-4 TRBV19 ASSIDGGPPKNIQY
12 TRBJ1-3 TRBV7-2 ASSPPPSGNTIY
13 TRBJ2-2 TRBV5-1 ASSVSGQNTGELF
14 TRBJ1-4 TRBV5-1 ASSLGQGQTNEKLF
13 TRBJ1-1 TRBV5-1 ASGLLSGEDTEAF
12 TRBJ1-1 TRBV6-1 ASSAGQGDTEAF
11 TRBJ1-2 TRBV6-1 ASSVTGNYGYT
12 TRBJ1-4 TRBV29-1 SAAAGTGNEKLF
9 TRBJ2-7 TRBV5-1 DRDRRYEQY
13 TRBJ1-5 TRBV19 ASSVQGQSNQPQH
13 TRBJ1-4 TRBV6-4 ASSRPGQLKEKLF
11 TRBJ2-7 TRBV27 ASRRDRGYEQY
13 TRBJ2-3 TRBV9 ASSVDIAGEDTQY
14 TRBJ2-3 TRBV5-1 ASSLGTGTSTDTQY
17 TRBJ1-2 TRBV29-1 SASTSPRDRRTAYYGYT
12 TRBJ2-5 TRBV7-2 ASTITRGTETQY
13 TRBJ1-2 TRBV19 ATPSRTDPNYGYT
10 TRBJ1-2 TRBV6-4 ASSDLLNGYT
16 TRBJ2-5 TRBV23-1 ASSQSPPSGGSQETQY
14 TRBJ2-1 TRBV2 ASSWWGTSGDNEQF
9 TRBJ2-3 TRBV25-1 ASTFTDTQY